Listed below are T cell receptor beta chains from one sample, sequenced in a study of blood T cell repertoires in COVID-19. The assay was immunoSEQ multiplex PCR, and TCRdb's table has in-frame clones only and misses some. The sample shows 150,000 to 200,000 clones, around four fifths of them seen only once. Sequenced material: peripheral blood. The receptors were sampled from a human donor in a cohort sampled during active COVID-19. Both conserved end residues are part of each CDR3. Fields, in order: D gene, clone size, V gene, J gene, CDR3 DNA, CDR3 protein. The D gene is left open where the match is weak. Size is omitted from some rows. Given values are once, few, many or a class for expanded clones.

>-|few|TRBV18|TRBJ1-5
TGTGCCAGCTCACCCCCAGGGGACGGCAATCAGCCCCAGCATTTT
CASSPPGDGNQPQHF
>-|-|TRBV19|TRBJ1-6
TGTGCCAGTAGTATTCTGCGGGCATTTAATTCACCCCTCCACTTT
CASSILRAFNSPLHF
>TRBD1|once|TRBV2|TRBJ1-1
TGTGCCAGCAAGAAGCAGGGGGCTAACATGAACACTGAAGCTTTCTTT
CASKKQGANMNTEAFF
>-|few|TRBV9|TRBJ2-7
TGTGCCAGCAGCAGGTCGGGGAAGGTAGACGAGCAGTACTTC
CASSRSGKVDEQYF
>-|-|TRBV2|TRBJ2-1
TGTGCCAGCAGTTCCCGACAGGACGAAGCTGAGCAGTTCTTC
CASSSRQDEAEQFF
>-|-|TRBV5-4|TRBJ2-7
TGTGCCAGCAGCTACGGAGGTCGGGGTCCCGACGAGCAGTACTTC
CASSYGGRGPDEQYF
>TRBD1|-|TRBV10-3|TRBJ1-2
TGTGCCACCAGGACAGGGGGCTCGTCTGGCTACACCTTC
CATRTGGSSGYTF
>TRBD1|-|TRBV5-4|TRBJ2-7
TGTGCCAGCAGCGGGGGACAGGGGGCTGGGTACGAGCAGTACTTC
CASSGGQGAGYEQYF
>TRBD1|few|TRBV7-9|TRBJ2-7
TGTGCCAGCAGCTTACTCGGAACAGGGGGCGACTACGAGCAGTACTTC
CASSLLGTGGDYEQYF
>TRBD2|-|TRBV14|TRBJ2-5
TGTGCCAGCAGCCAAGATTGGTGGCTAGCGGGGGCCCAAGAGACCCAGTACTTC
CASSQDWWLAGAQETQYF
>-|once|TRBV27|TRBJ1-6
TGTGCCAGCAGTTTACTCTGGAGCTCCTATAATTCACCCCTCCACTTT
CASSLLWSSYNSPLHF
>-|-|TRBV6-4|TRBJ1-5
TGTGCCGGACGGGGGGGTTTAGGGAATCAGCCCCAGCATTTT
CAGRGGLGNQPQHF
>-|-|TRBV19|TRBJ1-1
TGTGCCAGTAGTATAGATGGCAGGAACACTGAAGCTTTCTTT
CASSIDGRNTEAFF
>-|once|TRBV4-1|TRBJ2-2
TGCGCCAGCAGCCAAGAGGGGGCAGGATCGGCCACCGGGGAGCTGTTTTTT
CASSQEGAGSATGELFF
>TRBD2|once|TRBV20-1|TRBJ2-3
TGCAGTGCTAGTGTCACTAGCGGGGGTTTCGCAGATACGCAGTATTTT
CSASVTSGGFADTQYF
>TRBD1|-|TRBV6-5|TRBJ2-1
TGTGCCAGCCAAAGGGACAGGGCCTCCTACAATGAGCAGTTCTTC
CASQRDRASYNEQFF
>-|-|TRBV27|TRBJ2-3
TGTGCCAGCAGTTTATCGGTAGCCCTCGGCACAGATACGCAGTATTTT
CASSLSVALGTDTQYF
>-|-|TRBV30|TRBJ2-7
TGTGCCTGGAGTCCCTGGCCCACCCCCTACGAGCAGTACTTC
CAWSPWPTPYEQYF
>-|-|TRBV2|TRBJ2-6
TGTGCCAGCAGTGCACCTACAGGGACAGGGGCCAACGTCCTGACTTTC
CASSAPTGTGANVLTF
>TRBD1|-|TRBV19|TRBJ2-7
TGTGCCAGTAGTCCACAGGGGAGCTCCTACGAGCAGTACTTC
CASSPQGSSYEQYF
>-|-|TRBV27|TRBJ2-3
TGTGCCAGCAGTCTATCGGGAGAATTTACGCAGTATTTT
CASSLSGEFTQYF
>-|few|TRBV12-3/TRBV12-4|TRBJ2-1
TGTGCCAGCAGTTTTGCAGTCTCACGGTTCTTC
CASSFAVSRFF
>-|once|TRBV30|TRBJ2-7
TGTGCCTGGACAGGGCGAAGGGGCGAGCAGTACTTC
CAWTGRRGEQYF
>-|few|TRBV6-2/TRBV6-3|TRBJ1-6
TGTGCCAGCAGTTACTCGCAAGGGAGGGCTAATTCACCCCTCCACTTT
CASSYSQGRANSPLHF
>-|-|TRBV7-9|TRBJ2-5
TGTGCCAGCAGCTTAGTACAGGAGCAAGAGACCCAGTACTTC
CASSLVQEQETQYF
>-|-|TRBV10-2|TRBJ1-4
TGCGCCAGCAGACTTAATGAAAAACTGTTTTTT
CASRLNEKLFF
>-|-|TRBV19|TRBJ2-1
TGTGCCAGCTCAGGAGGCACGCCCGGGCAGCAGTTCTTC
CASSGGTPGQQFF
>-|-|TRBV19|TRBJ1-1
TGTGCCAGTTCGAGGGGGGGTATGAACACTGAAGCTTTCTTT
CASSRGGMNTEAFF
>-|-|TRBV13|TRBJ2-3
TGTGCCAGCACCGAGGGACTCGACACAGATACGCAGTATTTT
CASTEGLDTDTQYF